The T cell receptor (beta chain) described here comes from a study of T cell responses to AZD1222 COVID-19 vaccine. The CDR3 length is 15 residues. V was trimmed by 8 bases and J by 0 bases, leaving 14 bases between them. Germline-derived CDR1 and CDR2 are LNHDA and SQIVND (reference sequence). Study conclusions and caveats: The study found vaccine-associated CD4 TCRs spanning spike, dominant at 160-218 and 743-854. Recipients of AZD1222 seropositive at baseline numbered only 6 or 7. No day 14 peak samples; only post-peak repertoires were characterized. Compared with day 0, the breadth and depth of the Spike-specific TCR repertoire rose significantly after two doses of AZD1222.

Repertoires were generated with immunoSEQ multiplex PCR, while TCRdb's copy carries only in-frame clones and drops some. The sample lists some 120,000 clones; 90% were seen once. As concerns this clone: Its target is not known.

The clonotype comes from an adult in good health. The source was peripheral blood, collected on day 0 of MenACWY control vaccination. The chain uses TRBV19 and TRBJ1-3, with no clear D. The CDR3: CASSPRAASGNTIYF. The CDR3 nucleotides read TGTGCCAGTTCCCCGCGGGCAGCCTCTGGAAACACCATATATTTT. The full variable domain, with the rest looked up from reference TRBV19 and TRBJ1-3, is DGGITQSPKYLFRKEGQNVTLSCEQNLNHDAMYWYRQDPGQGLRLIYYSQIVNDFQKGDIAEGYSVSREKKESFPLTVTSAQKNPTAFYLCASSPRAASGNTIYFGEGSWLTVV.